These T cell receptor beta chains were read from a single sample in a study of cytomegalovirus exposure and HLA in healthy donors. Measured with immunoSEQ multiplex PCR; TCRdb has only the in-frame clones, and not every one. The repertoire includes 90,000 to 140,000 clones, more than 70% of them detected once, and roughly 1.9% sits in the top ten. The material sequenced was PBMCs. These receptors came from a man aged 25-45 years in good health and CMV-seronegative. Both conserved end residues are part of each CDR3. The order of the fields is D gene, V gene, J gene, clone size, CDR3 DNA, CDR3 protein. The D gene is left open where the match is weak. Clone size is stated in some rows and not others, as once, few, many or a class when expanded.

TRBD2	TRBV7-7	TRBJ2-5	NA	TGTGCCAGCAGCCCGGGACTAGCGGGAGGAGGAGAGACCCAGTACTTC	CASSPGLAGGGETQYF
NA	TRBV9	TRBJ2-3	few	TGTGCCAGCAGCGTAGCTTTCAGCACAGATACGCAGTATTTT	CASSVAFSTDTQYF
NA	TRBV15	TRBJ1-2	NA	TGTGCCACCAGAGCCGACAGCGGGGGCAATAACTATGGCTACACCTTC	CATRADSGGNNYGYTF
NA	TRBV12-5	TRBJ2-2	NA	TGTGCTAGTGGTTTGGTACTGGAGACAGAGAACACCGGGGAGCTGTTTTTT	CASGLVLETENTGELFF
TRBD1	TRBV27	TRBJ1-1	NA	TGTGCCAGCAGTTGGGCAGGGGGCGCGGGAACTGAAGCTTTCTTT	CASSWAGGAGTEAFF
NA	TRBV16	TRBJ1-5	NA	TGTGCCAGCAGCCAATTCCACGGTAGCAATCAGCCCCAGCATTTT	CASSQFHGSNQPQHF
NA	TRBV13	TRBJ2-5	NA	TGTGCCAGCAGCTTAGTCGGGGAAGAGACCCAGTACTTC	CASSLVGEETQYF
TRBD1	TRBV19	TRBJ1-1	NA	TGTGCCAGTACCCAGGACAGGGTTAACACTGAAGCTTTCTTT	CASTQDRVNTEAFF
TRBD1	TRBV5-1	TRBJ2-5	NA	TGCGCCAGCAGCGCACAGGGGAACCAAGAGACCCAGTACTTC	CASSAQGNQETQYF
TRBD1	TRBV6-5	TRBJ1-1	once	TGTGCCAGCAGTTACAGCACCAGGGGGCTCACTGAAGCTTTCTTT	CASSYSTRGLTEAFF
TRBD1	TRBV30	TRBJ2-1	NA	TGTGCCTGGAGTGTAGCCTCGGGGTCGACAGGGAAAGCCTACAATGAGCAGTTCTTC	CAWSVASGSTGKAYNEQFF
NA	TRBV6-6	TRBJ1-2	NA	TGTGCCAGCAGTTACGAGCAGGGTCACTATGGCTACACCTTC	CASSYEQGHYGYTF
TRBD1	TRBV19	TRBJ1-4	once	TGTGCCAGTAGACCGACAGGGCCCACAGAAAAACTGTTTTTT	CASRPTGPTEKLFF
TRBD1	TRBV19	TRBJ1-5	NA	TGTGCCAGTAGTGGGTCAGGGGGGTTTCAGCCCCAGCATTTT	CASSGSGGFQPQHF
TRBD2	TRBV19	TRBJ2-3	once	TGTGCCAGTAGTCGGGGCGGGACTATAGATACGCAGTATTTT	CASSRGGTIDTQYF
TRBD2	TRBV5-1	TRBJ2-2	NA	TGCGCCAGCAGCTTGCGGGGACTAGCGGCCGGGGAGCTGTTTTTT	CASSLRGLAAGELFF
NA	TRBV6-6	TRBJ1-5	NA	TGTGCCAGCAGTTACTTCAGGGGAAGCAATCAGCCCCAGCATTTT	CASSYFRGSNQPQHF
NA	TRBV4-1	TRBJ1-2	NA	TGCGCCAGCAGCCAAGATTGGGCAGGGAGGGTGAGTGGCTACACCTTC	CASSQDWAGRVSGYTF
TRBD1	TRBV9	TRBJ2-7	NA	TGTGCCAGCAGCGTGACAGGGGCAACCTACGAGCAGTACTTC	CASSVTGATYEQYF
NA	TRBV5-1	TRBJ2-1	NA	TGCGCCAGCCGTCCCCCTGAGCAGTTCTTC	CASRPPEQFF
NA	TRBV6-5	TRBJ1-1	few	TGTGCCAGCAGTTACAACAGGAACACTGAAGCTTTCTTT	CASSYNRNTEAFF
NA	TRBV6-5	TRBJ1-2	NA	TGTGCCAGCAGTGAGGGCCTTTATAACTATGGCTACACCTTC	CASSEGLYNYGYTF
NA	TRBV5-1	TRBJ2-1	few	TGCGCCAGCAGCTCCGACTCCTTAGGGGGCAATGAGCAGTTCTTC	CASSSDSLGGNEQFF
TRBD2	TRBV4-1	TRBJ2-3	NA	TGCGCCAGCAGCCAAGTTTTGGCGGGGGGGCCGACAGATACGCAGTATTTT	CASSQVLAGGPTDTQYF
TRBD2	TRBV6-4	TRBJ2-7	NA	TGTGCCAGCAGTGAGACTAGCGTTCCCTACGAGCAGTACTTC	CASSETSVPYEQYF
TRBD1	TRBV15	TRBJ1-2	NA	TGTGCCACCAGCAGAGATGGGCAGGGGGCGCGTGGCTACACCTTC	CATSRDGQGARGYTF
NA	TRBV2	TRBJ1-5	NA	TGTGCCAGCAGTCAGGACACGAGCAATCAGCCCCAGCATTTT	CASSQDTSNQPQHF
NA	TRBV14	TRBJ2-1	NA	TGTGCCAGCAGCCTCGCTAGCTCCTACAATGAGCAGTTCTTC	CASSLASSYNEQFF
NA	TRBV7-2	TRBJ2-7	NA	TGTGCCAGCAGCATACGACAGAGATCCTACGAGCAGTACTTC	CASSIRQRSYEQYF
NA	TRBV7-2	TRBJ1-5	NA	TGTGCCAGTACGCAGGGGAATCAGCCCCAGCATTTT	CASTQGNQPQHF
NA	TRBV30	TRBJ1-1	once	TGTGCCTGGAGCAAGTTAACAGGGTACACTGAAGCTTTCTTT	CAWSKLTGYTEAFF